These 32 T cell receptor beta chains share one sample of origin, sequenced in a study of CXCR3-negative and CXCR3-positive naive CD8 T cells. TRB cDNA libraries were made by UMI-labeled 5' RACE. From the 5' RACE reads, TCRdb lists one entry per CDR3 protein and no DNA. The listing contains about 62,000 distinct CDR3 sequences. Sequencing used naive CXCR3- CD8+ T cells from blood. The subset is: CD45RO-CCR7+CD27+CD95- naive CD8+ T cells lacking CXCR3 (TNR3-). Every receptor here comes from a human donor in good health. Some clones in this sample may be carry-over from other donors' samples.

The gene calls are TRBV7-2 and TRBJ2-5; as DNA is missing, the TRBD2 call by TCRdb cannot be tested. In germline, CDR1 is SGHTA, CDR2 FQGNSA. The CDR3 sequence is 15 residues long. The CDR3 is CASSLDAGGEETQYF. Full variable domain (rest looked up from reference TRBV7-2 and TRBJ2-5): GAGVSQSPSNKVTEKGKDVELRCDPISGHTALYWYRQSLGQGLEFLIYFQGNSAPDKSGLPSDRFSAERTGGSVSTLTIQRTQQEDSAVYLCASSLDAGGEETQYFGPGTRLLVL.

The chain recombines TRBV29-1 with TRBJ2-7; the TCRdb D gene call, TRBD2, has no DNA to confirm it. The CDR3 is made up of 12 amino acids. Germline V gene sequence: CDR1 SQVTM, CDR2 ANQGSEA. This CDR3 reads CSVPLEGNEQYF.

This rearrangement joins TRBV29-1 to TRBJ1-4. This CDR3 region has 11 residues. CDR1 and CDR2 (germline): SQVTM, ANQGSEA. The CDR3 reads CSVVLGEKLFF.

The chain couples TRBV29-1 to TRBJ1-2. Germline assignment: CDR1 SQVTM and CDR2 ANQGSEA. The length of the CDR3 is 12 residues. The CDR3 protein is CSVEPAAYGYTF.

This clonotype is labeled medium-sized based on frequency. This chain joins TRBV29-1 and TRBJ1-1; the D call of TRBD1 rests on TCRdb alone, since no DNA is present to check it. CDR1 is SQVTM and CDR2 is ANQGSEA in the germline V gene. The CDR3 consists of 11 residues. CDR3 in amino acids: CSLRVNTEAFF. Based on the CDR3 plus reference TRBV29-1 and TRBJ1-1, the full variable domain is SAVISQKPSRDICQRGTSLTIQCQVDSQVTMMFWYRQQPGQSLTLIATANQGSEATYESGFVIDKFPISRPNLTFSTLTVSNMSPEDSSIYLCSLRVNTEAFFGQGTRLTVV.

CDR3 region: CASSIQLAGGRNEQFF. The V and J genes are TRBV21-1 and TRBJ2-1; absent DNA, TCRdb's TRBD2 call cannot be checked. TRBV21-1 represents a pseudogene. CDR3 length: 16 residues.

CDR3 protein: CSVEAVGGEQYF. The chain has TRBV29-1 and TRBJ2-7; the TCRdb call, TRBD1, lacks DNA for checking. Per germline, CDR1 SQVTM and CDR2 ANQGSEA. This CDR3 has 12 amino acids.

V usage is TRBV14 and J usage is TRBJ2-1; there is no DNA to check the TCRdb D call of TRBD1. The CDR3 is 15 residues long. From germline, CDR1 is SGHDN and CDR2 FVKESK. The CDR3 sequence: CASSLRGTGHNEQFF. The full variable domain, with the rest looked up from reference TRBV14 and TRBJ2-1, is EAGVTQFPSHSVIEKGQTVTLRCDPISGHDNLYWYRRVMGKEIKFLLHFVKESKQDESGMPNNRFLAERTGGTYSTLKVQPAELEDSGVYFCASSLRGTGHNEQFFGPGTRLTVL.

The V call is TRBV4-3, the J call TRBJ2-7; TCRdb's D call, TRBD1, is unchecked because there is no DNA. The length of the CDR3 is 17 residues. In germline, CDR1 is LGHNA, CDR2 YSLEER. The CDR3 reads CASSQDLTGLSSYEQYF.

The V and J genes are TRBV28 and TRBJ2-1; TCRdb's D gene call, TRBD1, goes unchecked for lack of DNA. The CDR3 extends over 19 amino acids. From germline, CDR1 is MDHEN and CDR2 SYDVKM. CDR3 region: CASSFHRTGPPYSYNEQFF.

This chain's CDR3 is CASSLNSQQETQYF. The chain is built from TRBV12-3 or TRBV12-4 and TRBJ2-5. This CDR3 spans 14 amino acids.

This chain joins TRBV21-1 and TRBJ1-1. TRBV21-1 is listed as a pseudogene. The CDR3 is 13 residues long. CDR3 protein: CASGSRMNTEAFF.

CDR3 loop: CASSPLPGGAGANVLTF. The rearrangement links TRBV27 to TRBJ2-6; TCRdb's assignment of TRBD1 cannot be checked, as there is no DNA. There are 17 residues in the CDR3. Germline-derived CDR1 and CDR2 are MNHEY and SMNVEV (reference sequence).

CDR3 loop: CASSPWSPYGTEAFF. The chain combines TRBV12-3 or TRBV12-4 with TRBJ1-1; the D gene TCRdb calls, TRBD1, cannot be checked with no DNA. There are 15 residues in the CDR3.

The chain joins TRBV6-2 or TRBV6-3 to TRBJ2-3; absent DNA, TCRdb's TRBD2 call cannot be checked. This CDR3 comprises 16 residues. Germline CDR1 is MNHEY and CDR2 is SVGEGT. The CDR3 loop reads CASSRGLAGRTDTQYF.

This chain uses TRBV7-6 with TRBJ2-5; TCRdb's D call, TRBD2, is unchecked because there is no DNA. The CDR3 is 16 amino acids. CDR1 SGHVS and CDR2 FNYEAQ come from the germline V gene. The CDR3 region is CASSQSPLAGEETQYF.

The chain carries TRBV28 and TRBJ2-1. Germline CDR1 reads MDHEN; CDR2 reads SYDVKM. The CDR3 contains 13 residues. CDR3 in amino acids: CASSLRLSSKQFF.

This chain joins TRBV29-1 and TRBJ2-7; TCRdb's assignment of TRBD1 cannot be checked, as there is no DNA. Germline lookup yields CDR1 SQVTM and CDR2 ANQGSEA. The CDR3 totals 15 residues. CDR3 residues: CNVVETGTESYEQYF.

The chain combines TRBV28 with TRBJ1-2. There are 14 residues in the CDR3. In germline, CDR1 is MDHEN, CDR2 SYDVKM. The CDR3 spells CASSSWTGRDGYTF.

The chain carries TRBV15 and TRBJ2-2. The germline gives CDR1 LNHNV, CDR2 YYDKDF (reference sequence). This CDR3 is built from 17 residues. CDR3 sequence reads: CATSSPQGTPNTGELFF.

The chain links TRBV19 to TRBJ2-2. The CDR3 has 15 residues. The germline V gene has CDR1 LNHDA and CDR2 SQIVND (reference sequence). CDR3 in amino acids: CASSKKTMNTGELFF.

This chain joins TRBV20-1 and TRBJ2-7; as DNA is missing, the TRBD2 call by TCRdb cannot be tested. CDR3 length: 13 amino acids. Germline V gives CDR1 DFQATT, CDR2 SNEGSKA (reference sequence). The CDR3: CSASGTDPYEQYF.

The genes are TRBV11-3 and TRBJ2-1; TCRdb reports TRBD1, a call that lacks DNA to check it against. The CDR3 contains 15 residues. Germline V gives CDR1 SGHNT, CDR2 YENEEA. CDR3 sequence reads: CASSSDKSSYNEQFF.

The chain uses TRBV13 and TRBJ2-7; the TCRdb D gene call, TRBD1, has no DNA to confirm it. The V gene's germline CDR1 is PRHDT and CDR2 FYEKMQ (reference sequence). This CDR3 is 14 amino acids long. The CDR3 sequence is CASRSRGPSYEQYF.

This CDR3 reads CSVEDLPQETQYF. The V call is TRBV29-1, the J call TRBJ2-5. Germline V gene lookup returns CDR1 SQVTM and CDR2 ANQGSEA. CDR3 size: 13 residues.

The chain uses TRBV4-3 and TRBJ2-1; the D gene TCRdb calls, TRBD2, cannot be checked with no DNA. Germline V CDR1 and CDR2: LGHNA, YSLEER. This CDR3 is 17 amino acids long. The CDR3 protein is CASSHGLAGGPYNEQFF.

The chain links TRBV12-3 or TRBV12-4 to TRBJ2-5. The CDR3 totals 14 residues. This chain's CDR3 is CASSSTDGRWTQYF.

V gene TRBV6-6 combines with J gene TRBJ1-2; TCRdb lists TRBD1, though no DNA is available to test this call. CDR1 is MNHNY, CDR2 SVGAGI, per germline (reference sequence). CDR3 length: 13 amino acids. CDR3 region: CASSYSGGEGYTF.

The chain combines TRBV7-6 with TRBJ2-1; TCRdb returns TRBD2, unconfirmable since there is no DNA. The CDR3 runs to 14 residues. Germline V gene lookup returns CDR1 SGHVS and CDR2 FNYEAQ. The CDR3: CASSFGLAKNEQFF.

This rearrangement joins TRBV29-1 to TRBJ2-3; the D call of TRBD2 rests on TCRdb alone, since no DNA is present to check it. The CDR3 spans 15 residues. Germline CDR1 reads SQVTM; CDR2 reads ANQGSEA. This CDR3 is CSVTSGAALADTQYF.

The chain combines TRBV20-1 with TRBJ2-2. Germline V CDR1 and CDR2: DFQATT, SNEGSKA (reference sequence). The CDR3 has 15 residues. The CDR3 reads CSAALSRTNTGELFF.

The chain recombines TRBV5-1 with TRBJ1-5; the D call of TRBD1 rests on TCRdb alone, since no DNA is present to check it. This CDR3 is 17 amino acids long. The germline CDR1 and CDR2 sequences are SGHRS and YFSETQ. The CDR3 sequence is CASSPGGQGLGNQPQHF.